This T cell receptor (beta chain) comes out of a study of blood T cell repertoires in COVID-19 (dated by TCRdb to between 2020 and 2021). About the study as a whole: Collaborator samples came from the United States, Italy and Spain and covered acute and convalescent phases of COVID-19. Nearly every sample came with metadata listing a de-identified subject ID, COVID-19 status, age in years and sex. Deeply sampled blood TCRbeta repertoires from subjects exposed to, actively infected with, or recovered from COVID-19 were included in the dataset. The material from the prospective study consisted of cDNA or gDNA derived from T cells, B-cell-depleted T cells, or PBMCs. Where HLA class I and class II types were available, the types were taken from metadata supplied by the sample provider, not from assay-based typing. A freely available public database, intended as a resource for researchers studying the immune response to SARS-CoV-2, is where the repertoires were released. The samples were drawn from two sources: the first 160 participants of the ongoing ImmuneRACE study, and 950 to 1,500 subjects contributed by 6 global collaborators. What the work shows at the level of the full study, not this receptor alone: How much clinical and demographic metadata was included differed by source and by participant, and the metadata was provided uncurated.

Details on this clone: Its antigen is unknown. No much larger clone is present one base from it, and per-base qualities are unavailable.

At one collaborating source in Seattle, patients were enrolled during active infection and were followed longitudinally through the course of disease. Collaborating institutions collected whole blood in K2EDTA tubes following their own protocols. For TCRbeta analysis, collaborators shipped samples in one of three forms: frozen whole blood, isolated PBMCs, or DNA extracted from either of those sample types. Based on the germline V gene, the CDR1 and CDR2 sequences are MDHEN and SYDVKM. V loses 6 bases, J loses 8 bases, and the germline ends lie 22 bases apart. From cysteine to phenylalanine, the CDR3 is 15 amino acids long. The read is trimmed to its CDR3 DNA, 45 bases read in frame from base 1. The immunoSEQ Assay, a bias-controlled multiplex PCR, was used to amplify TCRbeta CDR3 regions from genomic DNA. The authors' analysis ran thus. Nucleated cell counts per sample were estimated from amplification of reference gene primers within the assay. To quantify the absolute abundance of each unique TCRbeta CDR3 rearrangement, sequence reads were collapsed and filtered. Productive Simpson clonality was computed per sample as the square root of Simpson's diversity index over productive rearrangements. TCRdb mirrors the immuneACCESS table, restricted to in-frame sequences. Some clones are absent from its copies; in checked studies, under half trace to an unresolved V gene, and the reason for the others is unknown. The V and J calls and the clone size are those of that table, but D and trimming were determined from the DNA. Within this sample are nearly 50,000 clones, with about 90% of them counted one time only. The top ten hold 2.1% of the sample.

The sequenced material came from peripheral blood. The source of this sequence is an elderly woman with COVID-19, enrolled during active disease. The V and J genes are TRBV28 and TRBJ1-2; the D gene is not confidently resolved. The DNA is TGTGCCAGCAGGCCCACGGCGGGTTGGGGTGAAGGCTACACCTTC. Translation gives CASRPTAGWGEGYTF.